These T cell receptor beta chains were read from a single sample in a study of immune characterization of retroperitoneal liposarcoma. Each CDR3 protein is one row after TCRdb ran MiXCR on the PCR reads. Seen here are 2,000 to 3,000 distinct CDR3 sequences, approximately 50% observed once, and the top ten hold roughly 60%. The specimen sequenced was tumor tissue. The receptors shown here come from a female donor with retroperitoneal liposarcoma. Both conserved end residues are part of each CDR3. Fields, in order: J gene, V gene, clone size, D gene, CDR3 protein, CDR3 DNA. The D gene is left open where the match is weak. Clone sizes are given selectively: once, few, many, or a class where the clone is expanded.

j_call: TRBJ2-5; v_call: TRBV18; clone_size: .; d_call: TRBD1; cdr3_aa: CASSPPRPPGQGLQETQYF; cdr3_nt: TGTGCCAGCTCACCACCCCGTCCTCCGGGACAGGGACTCCAAGAGACCCAGTACTTC
j_call: TRBJ2-3; v_call: TRBV6-7; clone_size: .; d_call: TRBD2; cdr3_aa: CASYRAGGTDTQYF; cdr3_nt: TGTGCCAGCTACAGAGCGGGGGGCACAGATACGCAGTATTTT
j_call: TRBJ1-1; v_call: TRBV6-1; clone_size: .; d_call: .; cdr3_aa: CASSVQSSDFSEAFF; cdr3_nt: TGTGCCAGCAGTGTCCAGAGTTCCGATTTTTCTGAAGCTTTCTTT
j_call: TRBJ1-2; v_call: TRBV12-3/TRBV12-4; clone_size: .; d_call: TRBD1; cdr3_aa: CASSAPGQGASGYTF; cdr3_nt: TGTGCCAGCAGTGCACCGGGACAGGGGGCGAGTGGCTACACCTTC
j_call: TRBJ2-7; v_call: TRBV6-5; clone_size: few; d_call: .; cdr3_aa: CASSKTGIIDYEQYF; cdr3_nt: TGTGCCAGCAGTAAAACCGGGATAATAGACTACGAGCAGTACTTC
j_call: TRBJ1-2; v_call: TRBV7-2; clone_size: .; d_call: TRBD1; cdr3_aa: CASSLGDSFYGYTF; cdr3_nt: TGTGCCAGCAGCTTAGGGGACAGCTTCTATGGCTACACCTTC
j_call: TRBJ2-3; v_call: TRBV6-5; clone_size: .; d_call: .; cdr3_aa: CASSYSLGDLGTDTQYF; cdr3_nt: TGTGCCAGCAGTTACTCGTTGGGGGATTTGGGCACGGATACGCAGTATTTT
j_call: TRBJ2-1; v_call: TRBV7-6; clone_size: .; d_call: .; cdr3_aa: CASSLFGNNEQFF; cdr3_nt: TGTGCCAGCAGCTTATTTGGGAACAATGAGCAGTTCTTC
j_call: TRBJ2-5; v_call: TRBV6-1; clone_size: .; d_call: .; cdr3_aa: CASRGIQVLQETQYF; cdr3_nt: TGTGCCAGCAGGGGCATACAGGTGCTCCAAGAGACCCAGTACTTC
j_call: TRBJ2-3; v_call: TRBV12-3/TRBV12-4; clone_size: medium-sized; d_call: TRBD2; cdr3_aa: CASKASGSADTQYF; cdr3_nt: TGTGCCAGCAAGGCTAGCGGGAGCGCAGATACGCAGTATTTT
j_call: TRBJ2-3; v_call: TRBV7-2; clone_size: .; d_call: .; cdr3_aa: CASSSRAISTDTQYF; cdr3_nt: TGTGCCAGCAGCTCCAGGGCAATAAGCACAGATACGCAGTATTTT
j_call: TRBJ1-6; v_call: TRBV6-1; clone_size: .; d_call: TRBD1; cdr3_aa: CASSAGRTGDNSPLHF; cdr3_nt: TGTGCCAGCAGTGCTGGTAGGACAGGGGATAATTCACCCCTCCACTTT
j_call: TRBJ1-1; v_call: TRBV12-3/TRBV12-4; clone_size: .; d_call: .; cdr3_aa: CASLSPTEAFF; cdr3_nt: TGTGCCAGCCTTTCCCCCACTGAAGCTTTCTTT
j_call: TRBJ2-7; v_call: TRBV6-1; clone_size: .; d_call: .; cdr3_aa: CASSRGSTQRSSTRPEQYF; cdr3_nt: TGTGCCAGCAGCCGAGGGTCCACCCAGCGGTCGTCTACTCGCCCCGAGCAGTACTTC
j_call: TRBJ1-1; v_call: TRBV6-1; clone_size: .; d_call: .; cdr3_aa: CASSVRPAEAFF; cdr3_nt: TGTGCCAGCAGTGTTCGTCCAGCTGAAGCTTTCTTT
j_call: TRBJ2-3; v_call: TRBV6-5; clone_size: .; d_call: .; cdr3_aa: CASSSEYRAPPQYF; cdr3_nt: TGTGCCAGCAGTTCCGAGTACAGGGCCCCCCCGCAGTATTTT
j_call: TRBJ2-7; v_call: TRBV6-1; clone_size: .; d_call: TRBD2; cdr3_aa: CASSGTSGSYNEQYF; cdr3_nt: TGTGCCAGCAGTGGGACTAGCGGCTCCTACAATGAGCAGTACTTC
j_call: TRBJ2-3; v_call: TRBV7-8; clone_size: .; d_call: .; cdr3_aa: CASTHGTVGADTQYF; cdr3_nt: TGTGCCAGCACCCATGGTACGGTTGGCGCAGATACGCAGTATTTT
j_call: TRBJ2-1; v_call: TRBV10-1; clone_size: .; d_call: .; cdr3_aa: CASSDPGYEQFF; cdr3_nt: TGCGCCAGCAGTGATCCAGGGTACGAGCAGTTCTTC
j_call: TRBJ2-1; v_call: TRBV7-6; clone_size: few; d_call: .; cdr3_aa: CASTPLGAVQETQFF; cdr3_nt: TGTGCCAGCACCCCCCTGGGGGCCGTCCAAGAGACCCAGTTCTTC
j_call: TRBJ1-2; v_call: TRBV6-1; clone_size: few; d_call: .; cdr3_aa: CASRLQGGGGYTF; cdr3_nt: TGTGCCAGCAGGTTACAGGGAGGCGGGGGCTACACCTTC
j_call: TRBJ2-5; v_call: TRBV6-6; clone_size: few; d_call: .; cdr3_aa: CASSDNLGGADPKAQYF; cdr3_nt: TGTGCCAGCAGTGATAATTTGGGGGGCGCGGACCCGAAGGCCCAGTACTTC
j_call: TRBJ2-7; v_call: TRBV6-1; clone_size: .; d_call: .; cdr3_aa: CASSEGSAHYYEQYF; cdr3_nt: TGTGCCAGCAGTGAAGGCAGTGCCCACTACTACGAGCAGTACTTC
j_call: TRBJ1-2; v_call: TRBV12-3/TRBV12-4; clone_size: .; d_call: .; cdr3_aa: CASSNQPNSYTF; cdr3_nt: TGTGCCAGCAGTAACCAGCCCAACAGCTACACCTTC
j_call: TRBJ2-3; v_call: TRBV6-1; clone_size: few; d_call: TRBD1; cdr3_aa: CASSFTGQITDTQYF; cdr3_nt: TGTGCCAGCAGTTTCACGGGACAGATCACAGATACGCAGTATTTT
j_call: TRBJ2-7; v_call: TRBV6-1; clone_size: few; d_call: TRBD2; cdr3_aa: CASSYERETEQYF; cdr3_nt: TGTGCCAGCAGTTACGAGCGGGAGACTGAGCAGTACTTC
j_call: TRBJ2-7; v_call: TRBV12-3/TRBV12-4; clone_size: medium-sized; d_call: TRBD1; cdr3_aa: CASRGQGAGYEQYF; cdr3_nt: TGTGCCAGCAGGGGACAGGGGGCCGGGTACGAGCAGTACTTC
j_call: TRBJ2-5; v_call: TRBV11-2; clone_size: .; d_call: TRBD1; cdr3_aa: CASSDRARSETQYF; cdr3_nt: TGTGCCAGCAGCGACAGGGCCCGCTCAGAGACCCAGTACTTC
j_call: TRBJ2-7; v_call: TRBV12-3/TRBV12-4; clone_size: .; d_call: .; cdr3_aa: CASSLGPAGLSPYEQYF; cdr3_nt: TGTGCCAGCAGTTTAGGTCCGGCAGGACTCTCCCCCTACGAGCAGTACTTC
j_call: TRBJ1-1; v_call: TRBV7-6; clone_size: .; d_call: .; cdr3_aa: CASSLASSTEAFF; cdr3_nt: TGTGCCAGCAGCTTAGCGAGCAGCACTGAAGCTTTCTTT
j_call: TRBJ1-5; v_call: TRBV6-1; clone_size: few; d_call: .; cdr3_aa: CASSTHGKGSDQPQHF; cdr3_nt: TGTGCCAGCAGTACCCACGGCAAGGGCTCTGATCAGCCCCAGCATTTT
j_call: TRBJ2-5; v_call: TRBV7-2; clone_size: .; d_call: TRBD2; cdr3_aa: CASSATGGHQETQYF; cdr3_nt: TGTGCCAGCAGCGCGACGGGGGGGCATCAGGAGACCCAGTACTTC
j_call: TRBJ2-5; v_call: TRBV6-1; clone_size: few; d_call: .; cdr3_aa: CASSYSPGTGETQYF; cdr3_nt: TGTGCCAGCAGTTATAGCCCCGGGACGGGAGAGACCCAGTACTTC
j_call: TRBJ2-1; v_call: TRBV6-1; clone_size: .; d_call: TRBD2; cdr3_aa: CASSGGQILAGVSNEQFF; cdr3_nt: TGTGCCAGCAGTGGTGGGCAGATACTAGCGGGGGTCTCCAATGAGCAGTTCTTC
j_call: TRBJ2-1; v_call: TRBV11-3; clone_size: .; d_call: .; cdr3_aa: CASSPRLAGYNEQFF; cdr3_nt: TGTGCCAGCAGCCCTCGTTTAGCCGGTTACAATGAGCAGTTCTTC
j_call: TRBJ2-1; v_call: TRBV11-3; clone_size: few; d_call: .; cdr3_aa: CASSPTGREQFF; cdr3_nt: TGTGCCAGCAGCCCGACAGGGAGGGAGCAGTTCTTC
j_call: TRBJ2-1; v_call: TRBV6-1; clone_size: once; d_call: TRBD2; cdr3_aa: CASQAGGRLAGNEQFF; cdr3_nt: TGTGCCAGCCAAGCGGGGGGGCGACTAGCCGGCAATGAGCAGTTCTTC
j_call: TRBJ2-5; v_call: TRBV7-2; clone_size: .; d_call: .; cdr3_aa: CASSLEVLGGETQYF; cdr3_nt: TGTGCCAGCAGCTTAGAGGTACTCGGAGGGGAGACCCAGTACTTC
j_call: TRBJ2-7; v_call: TRBV6-1; clone_size: .; d_call: TRBD1; cdr3_aa: CASSSDREFVPPSGEQYF; cdr3_nt: TGTGCCAGCAGTTCGGACAGGGAGTTTGTCCCACCTTCGGGCGAGCAGTACTTC
j_call: TRBJ2-1; v_call: TRBV6-1; clone_size: large; d_call: .; cdr3_aa: CASSPATGEGEETQFF; cdr3_nt: TGTGCCAGCAGCCCAGCGACAGGAGAGGGAGAGGAGACCCAGTTCTTC
j_call: TRBJ2-3; v_call: TRBV6-1; clone_size: .; d_call: TRBD2; cdr3_aa: CASSEEVGGDGTQYF; cdr3_nt: TGTGCCAGCAGTGAAGAAGTGGGAGGGGACGGTACGCAGTATTTT
j_call: TRBJ2-1; v_call: TRBV6-6; clone_size: .; d_call: .; cdr3_aa: CASSYSKAAYNEQFF; cdr3_nt: TGTGCCAGCAGTTACTCGAAAGCGGCCTACAATGAGCAGTTCTTC